A single T cell receptor (beta chain) is shown here with its context. Its specificity is unknown. PBMCs came from more than 8.5 ml fresh peripheral blood. The data stem from a study of T cells in Graves' hyperthyroidism and ophthalmopathy. TCR beta CDR3 regions were amplified from RNA. The TCR CDR3 first-round RT-PCR relied on the HTBI primer set. MiXCR, applied by TCRdb to the multiplex PCR reads, yields one record per CDR3 protein. The sample includes around 760,000 distinct CDR3 sequences, 30% to 40% seen only once; the top ten take roughly 31%. Whole-study findings and limits: Most thyroid clonotypes expanded above 0.001 appeared in blood too. The model's output predicted ophthalmopathy at a median of 6.5 months prior to onset.

Germline CDR1 is SGHNT and CDR2 is YENEEA. Trimming shortened V by 7 bases and J by 6 bases, and 6 bases separated the two germline ends. The CDR3 consists of 11 residues. Sequenced sample: blood. The chain combines TRBV11-3 with TRBJ2-2; D gene unclear. This TCR was sampled from a woman between 35 and 50 years old with Graves' hyperthyroidism. The CDR3: CASTASGELFF. CDR3 sequence (DNA): TGTGCCAGCACCGCGTCCGGGGAGCTGTTTTTT.